The following is a T cell receptor beta chain sequence with its context. Its antigen is as yet unknown. Generated by immunoSEQ multiplex PCR, the TCRdb table keeps only in-frame clones and is missing some. The sample includes almost 400,000 clones, 75% to 90% of them seen just once. This specimen belongs to a study of Ad26.COV2.S vaccination and SARS-CoV-2 variants. Study summary: Into the muscle, Ad26.COV2.S was dosed once or twice, 56 days apart. General study results and limits: Comparability of non-spike TCR breadth was observed across vaccine and placebo recipients. It was reported that spike-specific CD8+ and CD4+ T cell responses were substantially broad after vaccination.

Noted treatment: about 20 received Ad26.COV2.S at low or high dose, single or two shots; roughly 5 received placebo; per-sample allocation not given. The samples were gathered on day 63 after the first injection of vaccine or placebo. Donation came from an adult in Boston who was aged 18-55 years. Between the trimmed V and J ends, which lost 1 base and 5 bases, there was a span of 9 bases. The CDR3 extends over 14 amino acids. Per germline, CDR1 SGHNT and CDR2 YYREEE (reference sequence). The TCR comes from a person between 18 and 65 years old who received the Ad26.COV2.S COVID-19 vaccine or a placebo. This specimen was peripheral blood, taken in a trial of Ad26.COV2.S vaccine versus placebo. The chain carries TRBV5-4 and TRBJ2-2; TRBD2 is a possible D gene (5 bases). The CDR3 loop is CASSLSGETGELFF. The DNA for the CDR3 is TGTGCCAGCAGCTTGTCTGGGGAGACCGGGGAGCTGTTTTTT.